One T cell receptor (beta chain) is described in this entry. Clones were sequenced by immunoSEQ multiplex PCR, and TCRdb holds only the in-frame ones, with some missing. Seen here are approximately 720,000 clones, approximately 75% observed once, and the top ten hold around 1.8%. The germline CDR1 and CDR2 sequences are SGHAT and FQNNGV. Trimming removed 3 bases from V and 2 bases from J; junction bases left unmatched: 4. This CDR3 has 15 amino acids. The data were obtained in a study of shared clonotypes between healthy human individuals. Background on the study: Three plates each covered CD4 naive and memory; CD8 naive two, CD8 memory one.

The J gene is TRBJ2-3, the V gene TRBV11-2, with 8 nucleotides matching TRBD1. The TCR comes from a woman between 25 and 40 years old in good health. Sequenced input: memory CD4+ T cells sorted from blood. Subset defined: CD45RA-negative fraction. The CDR3 nucleotides read TGTGCCAGCAGCTTGGGACAGGACTCCACAGATACGCAGTATTTT. The encoded protein is CASSLGQDSTDTQYF.